One T cell receptor beta chain is described in this entry. Its antigen is unknown. The J segment lost 4 bases and the V segment lost 7 bases, leaving 12 bases of the junction unmatched. The CDR3 contains 15 residues. Per the germline V gene, CDR1 is SGHNT and CDR2 is YENEEA. This sample is part of a study of shared clonotypes between healthy human individuals. Background on the study: The donors, two women and a few men, were aged 18 to 49. Whole-study results and caveats: The study found 4.5% to 5% of naive CD4 clonotypes shared across several donors.

The assay was carried out at the deep level. Original processing methods: Filtering was not the same, since immunoSEQ gave junction-only sequences without quality scores. Generated by immunoSEQ multiplex PCR, the TCRdb table keeps only in-frame clones and is missing some. V and J calls and clone size come straight from that table; D and trimming were deduced from the DNA. The data show around 700,000 clones, with about two thirds seen just once and about 2% held by the top ten. The TCR sequence derives from a woman aged 25 to 39 in good health. Sequences were obtained from memory CD4+ T cells sorted from blood. Subset denoted: CD45RA-negative fraction. The chain combines TRBV11-3 with TRBJ2-7; the match to TRBD2 covers 8 bases. The CDR3 region has the DNA TGTGCCAGCACCCAAAATAGCGGGACGGGGTACGAGCAGTACTTC. Encoded protein: CASTQNSGTGYEQYF.